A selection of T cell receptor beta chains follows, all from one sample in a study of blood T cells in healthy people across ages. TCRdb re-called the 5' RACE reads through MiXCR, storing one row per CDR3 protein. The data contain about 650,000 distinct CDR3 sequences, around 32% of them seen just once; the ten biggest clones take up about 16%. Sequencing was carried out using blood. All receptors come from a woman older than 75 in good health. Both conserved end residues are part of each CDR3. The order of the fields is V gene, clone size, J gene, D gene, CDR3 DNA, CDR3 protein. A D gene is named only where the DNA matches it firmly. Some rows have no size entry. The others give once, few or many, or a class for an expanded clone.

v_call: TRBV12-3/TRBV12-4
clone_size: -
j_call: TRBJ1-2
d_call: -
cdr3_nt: TGTGCCAGCGCCGGGACGGCTTATGGCTACACCTTC
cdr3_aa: CASAGTAYGYTF

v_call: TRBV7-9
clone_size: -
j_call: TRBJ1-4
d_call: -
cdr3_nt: TGTGCCAGCAGGCCCGACGGGGGCTGGGAAAAACTGTTTTTT
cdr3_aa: CASRPDGGWEKLFF

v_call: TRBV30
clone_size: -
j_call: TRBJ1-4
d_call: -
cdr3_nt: TGTGCCTGGAGCCTCAGGCAGATTAATGAAAAACTGTTTTTT
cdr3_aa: CAWSLRQINEKLFF

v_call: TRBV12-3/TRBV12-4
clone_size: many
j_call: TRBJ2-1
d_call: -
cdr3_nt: TGTGCCAGCACCTTTTGGAGAACTAACAATGAGCAGTTCTTC
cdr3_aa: CASTFWRTNNEQFF

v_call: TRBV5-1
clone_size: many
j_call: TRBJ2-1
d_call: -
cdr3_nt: TGCGCCAGCAGCTTGGGGGGCGGGGGACAGAATGAGCAGTTCTTC
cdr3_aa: CASSLGGGGQNEQFF

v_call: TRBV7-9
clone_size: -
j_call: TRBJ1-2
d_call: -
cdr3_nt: TGTGCCAGCAGCCCCTTGGGGGTTTACTATGGCTACACCTTC
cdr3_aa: CASSPLGVYYGYTF

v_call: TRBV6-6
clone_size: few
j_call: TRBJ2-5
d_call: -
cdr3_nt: TGTGCCAGCAGTTATGACGTACGGGGAGGAGAGACCCAGTACTTC
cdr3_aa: CASSYDVRGGETQYF

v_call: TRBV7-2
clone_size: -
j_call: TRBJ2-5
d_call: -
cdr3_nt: TGTGCCAGCAGCTTCCCCGGCGGTGGGGGGGCCGGAGAGACCCAGTACTTC
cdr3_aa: CASSFPGGGGAGETQYF

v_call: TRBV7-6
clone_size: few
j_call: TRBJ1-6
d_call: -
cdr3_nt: TGTGCCAGCAGCTGGACAGAAGGCTATTCACCCCTCCACTTT
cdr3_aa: CASSWTEGYSPLHF

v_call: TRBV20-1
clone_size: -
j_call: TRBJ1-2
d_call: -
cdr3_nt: TGCAGTGCTAGAGGGGGGGAGATCTATGGCTACACCTTC
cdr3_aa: CSARGGEIYGYTF

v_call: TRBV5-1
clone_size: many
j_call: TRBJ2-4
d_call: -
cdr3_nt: TGCGCCAGCAGCTTGGGAGGGGAAGAGGCCAAAAACATTCAGTACTTC
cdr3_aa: CASSLGGEEAKNIQYF

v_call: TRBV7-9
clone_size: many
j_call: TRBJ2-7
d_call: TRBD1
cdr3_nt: TGTGCCAGCAGCTCCAGGACAGGGATCGAGCAGTACTTC
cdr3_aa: CASSSRTGIEQYF

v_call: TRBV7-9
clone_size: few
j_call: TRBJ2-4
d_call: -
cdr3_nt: TGTGCCAGCAGCTTAGCCTTAGGGGTAGCCAAAAACATTCAGTACTTC
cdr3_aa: CASSLALGVAKNIQYF

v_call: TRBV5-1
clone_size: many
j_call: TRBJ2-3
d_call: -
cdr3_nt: TGCGCCAGCAGCTCCTTGACAGAGAGCTCCACAGATACGCAGTATTTT
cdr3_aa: CASSSLTESSTDTQYF

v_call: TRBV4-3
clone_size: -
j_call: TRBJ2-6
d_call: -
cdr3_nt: TGCGCCAGCAGCCAAGACACACGGAGCTCTGGGGCCAACGTCCTGACTTTC
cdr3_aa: CASSQDTRSSGANVLTF

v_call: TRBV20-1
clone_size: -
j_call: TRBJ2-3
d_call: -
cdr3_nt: TGCAGTGCTAGAGATCCGGGAGCCACAGATACGCAGTATTTT
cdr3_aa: CSARDPGATDTQYF

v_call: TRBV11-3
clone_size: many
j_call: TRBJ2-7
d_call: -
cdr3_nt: TGTGCCAGCAGCTTAGAGCCTAGCGAGCAGTACTTC
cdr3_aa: CASSLEPSEQYF

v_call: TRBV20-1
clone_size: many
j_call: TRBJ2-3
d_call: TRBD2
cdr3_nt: TGCAGTGCTGCCTGGGGGGGTTCTAGCACAGATACGCAGTATTTT
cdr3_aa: CSAAWGGSSTDTQYF

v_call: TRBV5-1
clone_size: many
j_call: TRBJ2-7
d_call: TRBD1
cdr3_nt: TGCGCCAGCAGCTCCGGGACAGGGAGATACGAGCAGTACTTC
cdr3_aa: CASSSGTGRYEQYF

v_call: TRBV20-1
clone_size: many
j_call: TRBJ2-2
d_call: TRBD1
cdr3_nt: TGCAGTGCTAGAACAGGGGGCAGGGGCACCGGGGAGCTGTTTTTT
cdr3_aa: CSARTGGRGTGELFF

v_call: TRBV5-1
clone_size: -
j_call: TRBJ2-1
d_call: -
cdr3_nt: TGCGCCAGCATGGAGCCCAGCGGAAATTACAATGAGCAGTTCTTC
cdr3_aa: CASMEPSGNYNEQFF

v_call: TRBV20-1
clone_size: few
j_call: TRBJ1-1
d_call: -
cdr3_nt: TGCAGTGCTAGAGGGGTTGGGGGGAACACTGAAGCTTTCTTT
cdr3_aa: CSARGVGGNTEAFF

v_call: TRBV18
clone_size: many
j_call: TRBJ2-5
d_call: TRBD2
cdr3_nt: TGTGCCAGCTCACCAGCGCGGGGGGGCCAAGAGACCCAGTACTTC
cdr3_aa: CASSPARGGQETQYF

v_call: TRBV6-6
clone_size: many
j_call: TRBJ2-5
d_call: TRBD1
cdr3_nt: TGTGCCAGCAGTCCTCAGGGGGAAGGAGAGACCCAGTACTTC
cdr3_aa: CASSPQGEGETQYF